This TCR beta chain is from a study of T cell repertoires in cytomegalovirus infection. Study-level information: Signatures in public TCR beta sequences pointed to both CMV infection and matching HLA type.

Using its own MiXCR run on the reads, TCRdb lists one record per CDR3 protein. The sample lists about 210,000 distinct CDR3 sequences, approximately 6.7% occurring once. Germline V gives CDR1 SGHDN, CDR2 FVKESK. The CDR3 has 13 amino acids. V was trimmed by 8 bases and J by 8 bases, leaving 13 bases between them. This clonotype was seen ten or more times. Its antigen is unidentified. Study observations and caveats: HLA-C-restricted CMV clonotypes gave the most frequent clonotype in two of eight donors. Adding up the frequency of public TCR beta families identified people who carried CMV plus the relevant HLA.

The specimen was PBMCs. The chain couples TRBV14 to TRBJ1-6; D is ambiguous. The clonotype was recovered from a human donor in good health (CMV status not recorded). Some clones in this sample may be carry-over from other donors' samples. CDR3 nucleotide sequence: TGTGCCAGCTCTTCAGAACTTTATTCACCCCTCCACTTT. Its protein product is CASSSELYSPLHF. The full variable domain, completed using reference TRBV14 and TRBJ1-6, is EAGVTQFPSHSVIEKGQTVTLRCDPISGHDNLYWYRRVMGKEIKFLLHFVKESKQDESGMPNNRFLAERTGGTYSTLKVQPAELEDSGVYFCASSSELYSPLHFGNGTRLTVT.